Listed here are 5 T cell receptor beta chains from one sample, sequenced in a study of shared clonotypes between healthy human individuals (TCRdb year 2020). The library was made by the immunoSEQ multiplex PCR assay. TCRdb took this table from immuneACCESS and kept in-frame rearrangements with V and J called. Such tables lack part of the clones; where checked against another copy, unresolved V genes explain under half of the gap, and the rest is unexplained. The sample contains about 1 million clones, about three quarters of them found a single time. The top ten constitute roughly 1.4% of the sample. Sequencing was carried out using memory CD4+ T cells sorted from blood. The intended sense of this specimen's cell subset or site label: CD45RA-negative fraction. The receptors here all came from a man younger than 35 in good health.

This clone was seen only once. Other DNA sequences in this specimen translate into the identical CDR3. CDR3 residues: CASSTRQGIYGYTF. The CDR3 bases are TGTGCCAGTAGTACTCGACAGGGGATCTATGGCTACACCTTC. V and J are TRBV19 and TRBJ1-2; 8 bases align to TRBD1. Unmatched junction bases numbered 5, after V lost 4 bases and J lost 4 bases. The CDR3 is 14 residues long. CDR1 and CDR2 (germline): LNHDA, SQIVND (reference sequence).

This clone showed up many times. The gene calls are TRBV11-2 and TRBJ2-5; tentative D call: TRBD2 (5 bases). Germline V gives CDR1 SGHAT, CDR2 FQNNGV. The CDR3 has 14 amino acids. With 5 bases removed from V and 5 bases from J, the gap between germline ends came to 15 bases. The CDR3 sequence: CASSRVTTAETQYF. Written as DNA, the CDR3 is TGTGCCAGCAGCCGGGTGACTACGGCTGAGACCCAGTACTTC.

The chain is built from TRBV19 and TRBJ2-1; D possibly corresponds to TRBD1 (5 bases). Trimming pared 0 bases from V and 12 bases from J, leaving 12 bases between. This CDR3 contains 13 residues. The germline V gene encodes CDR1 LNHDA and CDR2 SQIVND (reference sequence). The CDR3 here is CASSIDLAGLQFF. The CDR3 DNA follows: TGTGCCAGTAGTATAGATTTGGCAGGGTTGCAGTTCTTC.

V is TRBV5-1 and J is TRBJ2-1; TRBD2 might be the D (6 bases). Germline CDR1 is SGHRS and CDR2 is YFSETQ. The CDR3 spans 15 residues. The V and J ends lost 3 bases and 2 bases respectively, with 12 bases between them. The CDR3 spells CASSWDWGTYNEQFF. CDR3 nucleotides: TGCGCCAGCAGCTGGGACTGGGGGACCTACAATGAGCAGTTCTTC.

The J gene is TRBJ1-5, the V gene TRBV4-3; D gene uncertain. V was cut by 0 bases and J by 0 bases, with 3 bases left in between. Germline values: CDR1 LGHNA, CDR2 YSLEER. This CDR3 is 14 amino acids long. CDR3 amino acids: CASSQEGSNQPQHF. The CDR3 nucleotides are TGCGCCAGCAGCCAAGAAGGTAGCAATCAGCCCCAGCATTTT.